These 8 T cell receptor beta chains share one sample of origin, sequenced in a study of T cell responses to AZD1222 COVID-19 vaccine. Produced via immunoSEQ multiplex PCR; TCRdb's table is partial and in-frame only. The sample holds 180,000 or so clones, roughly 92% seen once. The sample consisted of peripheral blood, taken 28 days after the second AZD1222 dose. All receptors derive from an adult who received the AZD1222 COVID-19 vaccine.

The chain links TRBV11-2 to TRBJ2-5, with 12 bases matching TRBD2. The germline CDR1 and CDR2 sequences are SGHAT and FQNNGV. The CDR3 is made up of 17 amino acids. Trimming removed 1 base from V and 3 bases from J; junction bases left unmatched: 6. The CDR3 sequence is CASSLGASGGAKETQYF. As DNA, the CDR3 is TGTGCCAGCAGCTTAGGGGCTAGCGGGGGGGCTAAAGAGACCCAGTACTTC.

CDR3 sequence reads: CASSEHYLNTEAFF. DNA of the CDR3: TGTGCCAGCAGTGAACACTATTTGAACACTGAAGCTTTCTTT. V is TRBV6-1 and J is TRBJ1-1; D remains ambiguous. Germline V gene data show CDR1 as MNHNS and CDR2 as SASEGT. The CDR3 length is 14 residues. V dropped 2 bases and J dropped 0 bases, with 7 bases sitting between them.

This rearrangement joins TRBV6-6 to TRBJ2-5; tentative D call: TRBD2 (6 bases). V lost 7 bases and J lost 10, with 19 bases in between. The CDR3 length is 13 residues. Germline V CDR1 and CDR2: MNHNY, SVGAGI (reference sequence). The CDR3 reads CASTRDSRSVQYF. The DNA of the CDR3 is TGTGCCAGCACGAGGGACTCCCGATCCGTCCAGTACTTC.

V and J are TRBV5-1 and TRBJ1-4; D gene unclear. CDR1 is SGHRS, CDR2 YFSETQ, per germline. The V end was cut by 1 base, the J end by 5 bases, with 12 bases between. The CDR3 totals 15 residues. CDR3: CASSLNYQFNEKLFF. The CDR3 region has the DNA TGCGCCAGCAGCTTGAATTACCAGTTCAATGAAAAACTGTTTTTT.

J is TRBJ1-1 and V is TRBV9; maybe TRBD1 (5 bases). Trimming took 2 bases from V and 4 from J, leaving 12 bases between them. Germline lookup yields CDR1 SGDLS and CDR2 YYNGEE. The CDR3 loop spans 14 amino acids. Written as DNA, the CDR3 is TGTGCCAGCAGCGTGGGAGGGAGGGGCACTGAAGCTTTCTTT. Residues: CASSVGGRGTEAFF.

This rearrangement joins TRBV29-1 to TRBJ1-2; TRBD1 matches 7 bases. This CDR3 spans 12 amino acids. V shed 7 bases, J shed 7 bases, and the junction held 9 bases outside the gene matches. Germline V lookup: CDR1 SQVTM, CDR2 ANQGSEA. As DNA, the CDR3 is TGCAGCGCTTTCAGGGGGGCGCTTGGCTACACCTTC. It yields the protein CSAFRGALGYTF.

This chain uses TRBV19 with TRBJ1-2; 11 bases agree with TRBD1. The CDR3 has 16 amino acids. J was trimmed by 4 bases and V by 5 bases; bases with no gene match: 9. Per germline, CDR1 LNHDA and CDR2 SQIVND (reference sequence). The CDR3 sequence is CASSPRDRGIFYGYTF. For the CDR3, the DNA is TGTGCCAGTAGTCCGCGGGACAGGGGGATTTTCTATGGCTACACCTTC.

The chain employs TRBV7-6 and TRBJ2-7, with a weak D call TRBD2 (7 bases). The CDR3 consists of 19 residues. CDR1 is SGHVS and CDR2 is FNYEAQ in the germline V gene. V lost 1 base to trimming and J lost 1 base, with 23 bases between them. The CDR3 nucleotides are TGTGCCAGCAGCTTAGGGACGACATATGGGAGGGGGGGGTCCTACGAGCAGTACTTC. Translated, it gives CASSLGTTYGRGGSYEQYF.